Below are 31 T cell receptor beta chains sequenced from a single sample in a study of shared clonotypes between healthy human individuals. TCRdb keeps only in-frame clones here, not all; method: immunoSEQ multiplex PCR. The table has roughly 850,000 clones, 95% to 97% seen once. Naivety among CD8 cells was defined by CD45RO negativity and positive CCR7 selection, thereby excluding terminally differentiated effector memory CD45RA+ cells. The specimen sequenced was naive CD8+ T cells sorted from blood. The source is a young man in good health.

The chain carries TRBV7-2 and TRBJ2-2; possible D gene TRBD2, 6 bases. V gave up 5 bases and J gave up 6 bases, with 16 bases separating them. The length of the CDR3 is 15 residues. Germline CDR1 is SGHTA and CDR2 is FQGNSA. In nucleotides, the CDR3 is TGTGCCAGCAGCCGTTTGGGACTTCCTTCCGGGGAGCTGTTTTTT. Protein product: CASSRLGLPSGELFF.

This chain links TRBV29-1 with TRBJ2-7; D is possibly TRBD2 (5 bases). Trimming took off 2 bases at V and 3 bases at J, with 17 bases between the two ends. This CDR3 has 15 residues. The germline CDR1 and CDR2 sequences are SQVTM and ANQGSEA. The DNA for the CDR3 is TGCAGCGTTGAACTCTCCGGGAATGAAGGCTACGAGCAGTACTTC. This translates into CSVELSGNEGYEQYF.

The V and J genes are TRBV28 and TRBJ1-4, with unresolved D. The CDR3 is made up of 14 amino acids. V was pared by 3 bases and J by 0 bases, with 5 bases between. Per the germline V gene, CDR1 is MDHEN and CDR2 is SYDVKM. CDR3 sequence (DNA): TGTGCCAGCAGTTTTTCAACAACTAATGAAAAACTGTTTTTT. It translates to CASSFSTTNEKLFF.

The sample holds one count of this clone. The chain joins TRBV6-6 to TRBJ2-7; 10 bases line up with TRBD1. Germline loops: CDR1 MNHNY, CDR2 SVGAGI (reference sequence). The CDR3 contains 16 residues. Losses at the gene ends were 2 bases for V and 5 bases for J; bases not matched to a gene: 9. The CDR3 reads CASSYTWDRGSHEQYF. CDR3 sequence (DNA): TGTGCCAGCAGTTACACTTGGGACAGGGGATCCCACGAGCAGTACTTC.

The chain employs TRBV10-3 and TRBJ2-1; no clear D gene. V lost 2 bases and J lost 5, with 10 bases in between. The germline CDR1 and CDR2 sequences are ENHRY and SYGVKD. There are 14 residues in the CDR3. The CDR3 DNA is TGTGCCATCAGTGAGAGGACGGAAGACAATGAGCAGTTCTTC. It is translated as CAISERTEDNEQFF.

This chain uses TRBV5-4 with TRBJ2-7; maybe TRBD2 (6 bases). Looked up from germline, CDR1 is SGHNT and CDR2 is YYREEE (reference sequence). The CDR3 is made up of 15 amino acids. Trimming took off 4 bases at V and 2 bases at J, with 16 bases between the two ends. Here the CDR3 DNA reads TGTGCCAGCAGCCACTTGGGGGAGGATACCTACGAGCAGTACTTC. Translating gives CASSHLGEDTYEQYF.

The chain is built from TRBV4-3 and TRBJ2-1; D perhaps matches TRBD2 (6 bases). This CDR3 is built from 15 residues. Germline CDR1 LGHNA, CDR2 YSLEER. Trimming cost V 1 base and J 4 bases, with 11 bases left between them. The CDR3 loop is CASSQAAGSYNEQFF. The CDR3 region has the DNA TGCGCCAGCAGCCAAGCAGCGGGTAGTTACAATGAGCAGTTCTTC.

The V call is TRBV4-3, the J call TRBJ2-4; 7 bases map to TRBD1. From germline, CDR1 is LGHNA and CDR2 YSLEER. The CDR3 runs to 12 residues. V gave up 5 bases and J gave up 8 bases; unmatched junction bases: 3. The CDR3 sequence is CASSKGAYIQYF. DNA for the CDR3: TGCGCCAGCAGCAAGGGGGCGTACATTCAGTACTTC.

In its sample, this clone was seen a few times. Other DNA sequences in this specimen translate into the identical CDR3. V and J are TRBV27 and TRBJ2-7, with D perhaps TRBD1 or TRBD2 (5 bases each). Trimming took off 2 bases at V and 5 bases at J, with 7 bases between the two ends. In germline, CDR1 is MNHEY, CDR2 SMNVEV (reference sequence). The CDR3 loop spans 12 amino acids. CDR3 region: CASSLQGDEQYF. Here the CDR3 DNA reads TGTGCCAGCAGTTTACAGGGAGACGAGCAGTACTTC.

This chain uses TRBV10-1 with TRBJ2-1; TRBD2 agrees at 9 bases. The V gene end was trimmed by 1 base and the J gene end by 9 bases; junction bases not matched to a gene: 7. The CDR3 is 15 amino acids. CDR1 is WNHNN and CDR2 is SYGVQD in the germline V gene (reference sequence). CDR3 loop: CASSEFRLAVGEQFF. In DNA, the CDR3 is TGCGCCAGCAGTGAGTTCAGACTAGCGGTGGGTGAGCAGTTCTTC.

This rearrangement joins TRBV7-9 to TRBJ2-7; possibly TRBD1 or TRBD2 for D (5 bases each). The germline CDR1 and CDR2 sequences are SEHNR and FQNEAQ (reference sequence). V shed 2 bases and J shed 0 bases, with 14 bases lying between them. This CDR3 has 16 residues. The DNA for the CDR3 is TGTGCCAGCAGCTTATTTGGGGGACCTCGCTCCTACGAGCAGTACTTC. Amino acids: CASSLFGGPRSYEQYF. Full variable domain (rest looked up from reference TRBV7-9 and TRBJ2-7): DTGVSQNPRHKITKRGQNVTFRCDPISEHNRLYWYRQTLGQGPEFLTYFQNEAQLEKSRLLSDRFSAERPKGSFSTLEIQRTEQGDSAMYLCASSLFGGPRSYEQYFGPGTRLTVT.

The chain carries TRBV29-1 and TRBJ2-1, with 7 bases lining up with TRBD2. Trimming cost V 4 bases and J 3 bases; bases outside gene matches: 3. Per the germline V gene, CDR1 is SQVTM and CDR2 is ANQGSEA. This CDR3 spans 13 amino acids. The CDR3 sequence is CSVVGEGYNEQFF. The CDR3 nucleotides are TGCAGCGTTGTTGGGGAGGGCTACAATGAGCAGTTCTTC.

This clone was observed a single time. This chain uses TRBV15 with TRBJ1-1; a possible D gene is TRBD1 (5 bases). This CDR3 contains 16 residues. Trimming took 0 bases from V and 2 from J, leaving 13 bases between them. The germline V gene encodes CDR1 LNHNV and CDR2 YYDKDF (reference sequence). In DNA form, the CDR3 reads TGTGCCACCAGCAGAGAGGGGGTGGGTCGAAACACTGAAGCTTTCTTT. It codes for CATSREGVGRNTEAFF.

This clone was recorded a few times. The chain employs TRBV6-6 and TRBJ2-7; D is undetermined. The CDR3 is 12 amino acids. The V and J ends lost 7 bases and 5 bases respectively, with 12 bases between them. CDR1 is MNHNY, CDR2 SVGAGI, per germline (reference sequence). CDR3 region: CASTKARNEQYF. CDR3 DNA: TGTGCCAGCACCAAGGCCCGCAACGAGCAGTACTTC.

This clone appeared once. Here the CDR3 reads CSVETTGPEAFF. As DNA, the CDR3 is TGCAGCGTTGAAACTACGGGCCCTGAAGCTTTCTTT. The chain uses TRBV29-1 and TRBJ1-1; D remains ambiguous. This CDR3 is built from 12 residues. V was pared by 2 bases and J by 6 bases, with 10 bases between. Germline values: CDR1 SQVTM, CDR2 ANQGSEA.

The chain employs TRBV7-6 and TRBJ2-3, with a tentative D call TRBD1 (6 bases). This CDR3 comprises 15 residues. The V gene's germline CDR1 is SGHVS and CDR2 FNYEAQ. V was pared by 5 bases and J by 6 bases, with 18 bases between. The CDR3 nucleotides are TGTGCCAGCAGCCAAGGGTCCAGGGGCAGGGATACGCAGTATTTT. It specifies CASSQGSRGRDTQYF. The full variable domain, completed using reference TRBV7-6 and TRBJ2-3, is GAGVSQSPRYKVTKRGQDVALRCDPISGHVSLYWYRQALGQGPEFLTYFNYEAQQDKSGLPNDRFSAERPEGSISTLTIQRTEQRDSAMYRCASSQGSRGRDTQYFGPGTRLTVL.

V gene TRBV2 combines with J gene TRBJ2-1, with D unresolved. Germline CDR1 is SNHLY and CDR2 is FYNNEI. This CDR3 spans 13 amino acids. V gave up 7 bases and J gave up 4 bases, with 11 bases separating them. The CDR3 nucleotides are TGTGCCAGCACCCGACCCCCATACAATGAGCAGTTCTTC. The encoded protein is CASTRPPYNEQFF.

The V call is TRBV4-1, the J call TRBJ2-7, with 7 positions matching TRBD1. The germline CDR1 and CDR2 sequences are MGHRA and YSYEKL. The ends lost 4 bases at V and 6 bases at J; junction bases unmatched: 12. The CDR3 is made up of 15 amino acids. In nucleotides, the CDR3 is TGCGCCAGCAGCCTCACAGGGGAATCTTCCCCCGAGCAGTACTTC. Its protein is CASSLTGESSPEQYF.

This clone was seen more than once but under ten times. This chain connects TRBV5-1 to TRBJ1-1; D uncertain. V lost 6 bases and J lost 0, with 18 bases in between. CDR3 length: 16 amino acids. CDR1 is SGHRS and CDR2 is YFSETQ in the germline V gene. The CDR3 coding sequence is TGCGCCAGCAAAAGAAAAGAACAAGTCATGAACACTGAAGCTTTCTTT. This encodes CASKRKEQVMNTEAFF.

The gene calls are TRBV5-1 and TRBJ2-1; 11 positions match TRBD2. The V gene's germline CDR1 is SGHRS and CDR2 YFSETQ. Trimming took 2 bases from V and 6 from J; bases not matched to a gene: 10. The CDR3 extends over 17 amino acids. The CDR3 bases are TGCGCCAGCAGCTTTCCTACTAGCGGGGGTCCGGTCAATGAGCAGTTCTTC. Translated, it gives CASSFPTSGGPVNEQFF.

To note about this clone: Other DNA sequences from this sample encode an identical CDR3 as well. The chain has TRBV14 and TRBJ2-1; D not certain. V was pared by 6 bases and J by 5 bases, with 5 bases between. Germline-derived CDR1 and CDR2 are SGHDN and FVKESK. The CDR3 spans 11 residues. The CDR3 protein is CASSPNNEQFF. CDR3 DNA sequence: TGTGCCAGCAGTCCTAACAATGAGCAGTTCTTC.

The chain recombines TRBV27 with TRBJ2-7; TRBD1 aligns across 8 bases. Germline V gene data show CDR1 as MNHEY and CDR2 as SMNVEV (reference sequence). The CDR3 length is 13 residues. The V and J ends lost 3 bases and 7 bases, in that order; junction bases with no gene match: 5. The DNA for the CDR3 is TGTGCCAGCAGTTTGCAGGGGGCGAGGGAGCAGTACTTC. This encodes CASSLQGAREQYF.

The chain links TRBV27 to TRBJ2-7; D might be TRBD2 (5 bases). V was clipped by 8 bases and J by 2 bases, with 13 bases between them. The CDR3 has 13 residues. Germline V lookup: CDR1 MNHEY, CDR2 SMNVEV (reference sequence). CDR3 sequence reads: CASSFGDAYEQYF. CDR3 DNA: TGTGCCAGCTCTTTCGGGGATGCCTACGAGCAGTACTTC.

V and J are TRBV7-8 and TRBJ2-7; 9 bases align to TRBD2. Germline values: CDR1 SGHVS, CDR2 FQNEAQ. Germline trimming cut 6 bases from V and 7 bases from J; bases unmatched to any gene: 13. The CDR3 runs 15 residues. The CDR3 spells CASRLETSGPLEQYF. The CDR3 DNA follows: TGTGCCAGCAGACTCGAGACTAGCGGTCCCTTAGAGCAGTACTTC. Based on the CDR3 plus reference TRBV7-8 and TRBJ2-7, the full variable domain is GAGVSQSPRYKVAKRGQDVALRCDPISGHVSLFWYQQALGQGPEFLTYFQNEAQLDKSGLPSDRFFAERPEGSVSTLKIQRTQQEDSAVYLCASRLETSGPLEQYFGPGTRLTVT.

The DNA for the CDR3 is TGTGCCAGTAGTTCCATAGCGGGAGGGACAGATACGCAGTATTTT. It yields the protein CASSSIAGGTDTQYF. The V call is TRBV19, the J call TRBJ2-3; 11 positions match TRBD2. Germline V gene sequence: CDR1 LNHDA, CDR2 SQIVND (reference sequence). Unmatched junction bases numbered 4, after V lost 5 bases and J lost 3 bases. This CDR3 contains 15 residues.

The rearrangement links TRBV7-8 to TRBJ2-5; 8 bases are a match to TRBD1. The J segment lost 1 base and the V segment lost 5 bases, leaving 9 bases of the junction unmatched. Germline lookup yields CDR1 SGHVS and CDR2 FQNEAQ. This CDR3 has 16 amino acids. The CDR3 spells CASSPYVQGVQETQYF. The CDR3 region has the DNA TGTGCCAGCAGCCCTTACGTACAGGGGGTCCAAGAGACCCAGTACTTC.

The chain is built from TRBV28 and TRBJ1-2, with a weak D call TRBD1 (6 bases). The germline V gene has CDR1 MDHEN and CDR2 SYDVKM. CDR3 length equals 13 residues. V gave up 1 base and J gave up 6 bases, with 9 bases separating them. This chain's CDR3 is CASSLFRGNGYTF. CDR3 coding DNA: TGTGCCAGCAGTTTATTCAGGGGTAATGGCTACACCTTC.

The rearrangement joins TRBV11-3 to TRBJ2-1, with 7 bases aligning to TRBD2. Per the germline V gene, CDR1 is SGHNT and CDR2 is YENEEA. J lost 2 bases, V lost 5 bases, and 6 bases had no gene match. The CDR3 consists of 15 residues. The CDR3 loop reads CASSPRLAAYNEQFF. The CDR3, as DNA: TGTGCCAGCAGCCCCCGACTAGCAGCCTACAATGAGCAGTTCTTC.

This chain joins TRBV18 and TRBJ2-6; D is possibly TRBD1 (5 bases). V was clipped by 3 bases and J by 0 bases, with 15 bases between them. This CDR3 comprises 18 residues. Germline V lookup: CDR1 KGHSH, CDR2 LQKENI. CDR3 protein: CASSPTDFLRSGANVLTF. The CDR3 nucleotides are TGTGCCAGCTCACCGACAGATTTCCTTCGCTCTGGGGCCAACGTCCTGACTTTC.

This clone has only a few counts. The V and J genes are TRBV5-1 and TRBJ2-7; the D call may be TRBD1 or TRBD2 (6 bases each). Trimming stripped 6 bases from V and 5 bases from J, with 21 bases between. The CDR3 sequence is 15 residues long. Germline V gene data show CDR1 as SGHRS and CDR2 as YFSETQ. The CDR3 coding sequence is TGCGCCAGCACGCCCCTCGGGGGCGAAGGGAACGAGCAGTACTTC. Protein: CASTPLGGEGNEQYF.

The J gene is TRBJ1-2, the V gene TRBV4-1; TRBD1 agrees at 8 bases. Germline lookup yields CDR1 MGHRA and CDR2 YSYEKL. V lost 1 base to trimming and J lost 4 bases; unmatched junction nucleotides: 5. CDR3 length: 15 residues. CDR3 residues: CASSQAPGGGYGYTF. The CDR3, as DNA: TGCGCCAGCAGCCAAGCCCCAGGGGGCGGCTATGGCTACACCTTC.